One and the same sample provided the 24 T cell receptor beta chains below, sequenced in a study of blood T cell repertoires in COVID-19. TCRdb keeps only in-frame clones here, not all; method: immunoSEQ multiplex PCR. The data contain around 300,000 clones, roughly 87% of them singletons. Sequencing used peripheral blood. These TCRs come from a young man with active or convalescent COVID-19.

The rearrangement joins TRBV7-8 to TRBJ1-3, with D possibly being TRBD1 (5 bases). V was trimmed by 5 bases and J by 1 base, leaving 15 bases between them. This CDR3 comprises 16 residues. Germline assignment: CDR1 SGHVS and CDR2 FQNEAQ. DNA for the CDR3: TGTGCCAGCAGCCCATCAACAGGAAGTTCTGGAAACACCATATATTTT. This gives the protein CASSPSTGSSGNTIYF.

This clone was seen only once. The chain links TRBV7-6 to TRBJ2-7, with 8 bases that match TRBD1. The CDR3 runs 15 residues. Germline assignment: CDR1 SGHVS and CDR2 FNYEAQ. The junction had 12 bases not matched to a gene; V was cut back by 5 bases and J by 6 bases. DNA for the CDR3: TGTGCCAGCAGCCGGACGACAGGGGTTGGCGCCGAGCAGTACTTC. Amino acids: CASSRTTGVGAEQYF. The full variable domain, completed using reference TRBV7-6 and TRBJ2-7, is GAGVSQSPRYKVTKRGQDVALRCDPISGHVSLYWYRQALGQGPEFLTYFNYEAQQDKSGLPNDRFSAERPEGSISTLTIQRTEQRDSAMYRCASSRTTGVGAEQYFGPGTRLTVT.

This chain joins TRBV11-2 and TRBJ1-1; D not certain. The V end was cut by 1 base, the J end by 2 bases, with 8 bases between. This CDR3 has 14 amino acids. Per germline, CDR1 SGHAT and CDR2 FQNNGV. The CDR3 DNA sequence: TGTGCCAGCAGCTTAGCTACCTTTAACACTGAAGCTTTCTTT. It codes for CASSLATFNTEAFF.

The V gene is TRBV7-2, the J gene TRBJ2-7, with D perhaps matching TRBD2 (5 bases). Germline-derived CDR1 and CDR2 are SGHTA and FQGNSA. This CDR3 region has 15 residues. With 1 base removed from V and 7 bases from J, the gap between germline ends came to 17 bases. The CDR3 is CASSLVTEGRGEQYF. DNA for the CDR3: TGTGCCAGCAGCTTAGTAACAGAAGGCCGGGGTGAGCAGTACTTC. The whole variable domain, filled in from reference TRBV7-2 and TRBJ2-7, reads GAGVSQSPSNKVTEKGKDVELRCDPISGHTALYWYRQSLGQGLEFLIYFQGNSAPDKSGLPSDRFSAERTGGSVSTLTIQRTQQEDSAVYLCASSLVTEGRGEQYFGPGTRLTVT.

The V call is TRBV6-5, the J call TRBJ2-3; 8 bases are a match to TRBD1. CDR3 length: 13 residues. J lost 9 bases, V lost 4 bases, and 6 bases had no gene match. CDR1 is MNHEY, CDR2 SVGAGI, per germline. Here the CDR3 DNA reads TGTGCCAGCAGTTTCCTCGGGACAGGAACGCAGTATTTT. This sequence encodes CASSFLGTGTQYF.

The chain has TRBV27 and TRBJ2-1, with TRBD2 matching 12 bases. Germline loops: CDR1 MNHEY, CDR2 SMNVEV (reference sequence). Unmatched junction bases numbered 9, after V lost 6 bases and J lost 3 bases. CDR3 length: 17 amino acids. CDR3 amino acids: CASRVYGTSGFYNEQFF. The CDR3 nucleotides are TGTGCCAGCAGGGTATACGGGACTAGCGGGTTCTACAATGAGCAGTTCTTC.

The V and J genes are TRBV18 and TRBJ1-1; a possible D gene is TRBD1 (5 bases). CDR1 is KGHSH, CDR2 LQKENI, per germline. Trimming pared 8 bases from V and 0 bases from J, leaving 16 bases between. This CDR3 region has 15 residues. The CDR3 nucleotides are TGTGCCAGCCTCTACTCCAGGGCGGTGAACACTGAAGCTTTCTTT. Residues: CASLYSRAVNTEAFF.

Worth noting for this clone: Other DNA sequences in the sample encode the same CDR3. This rearrangement joins TRBV19 to TRBJ2-1; maybe TRBD2 (5 bases). Trimming stripped 6 bases from V and 0 bases from J, with 12 bases between. The germline gives CDR1 LNHDA, CDR2 SQIVND (reference sequence). There are 15 residues in the CDR3. The CDR3 nucleotides are TGTGCCAGTAGCACCAGCGGAAGCTCCTACAATGAGCAGTTCTTC. This codes for CASSTSGSSYNEQFF. Full variable domain (remainder filled in from reference TRBV19 and TRBJ2-1): DGGITQSPKYLFRKEGQNVTLSCEQNLNHDAMYWYRQDPGQGLRLIYYSQIVNDFQKGDIAEGYSVSREKKESFPLTVTSAQKNPTAFYLCASSTSGSSYNEQFFGPGTRLTVL.

CDR3 region: CASSYPDPEGHTEAFF. The CDR3 bases are TGTGCCAGCAGTTACCCGGACCCGGAGGGGCACACTGAAGCTTTCTTT. The V call is TRBV6-5, the J call TRBJ1-1; D is possibly TRBD1 (5 bases). The germline gives CDR1 MNHEY, CDR2 SVGAGI. The CDR3 length is 16 residues. V shed 2 bases and J shed 3 bases, with 16 bases lying between them.

The chain carries TRBV20-1 and TRBJ2-5; D may be TRBD2 (5 bases). CDR3 length: 13 residues. Germline-derived CDR1 and CDR2 are DFQATT and SNEGSKA (reference sequence). Trimming cost V 3 bases and J 3 bases, with 11 bases left between them. CDR3 DNA: TGCAGTGCTAGTCGAGGGTTGGAAGAGACCCAGTACTTC. Its protein is CSASRGLEETQYF.

The genes are TRBV19 and TRBJ1-1, with 8 positions matching TRBD1. V shed 6 bases, J shed 4 bases, and the junction held 10 bases outside the gene matches. The CDR3 contains 15 residues. Germline V gene sequence: CDR1 LNHDA, CDR2 SQIVND (reference sequence). This CDR3 reads CASSRRGPPLTEAFF. The CDR3 nucleotides read TGTGCCAGTAGCCGCAGGGGGCCCCCCCTCACTGAAGCTTTCTTT.

The V gene is TRBV12-2, the J gene TRBJ2-5; the D call in the table, TRBD2, was not verified against the DNA. TRBV12-2 is shown as a pseudogene. This CDR3 has 13 residues. The CDR3 is CASRHDPGETQYF. CDR3 nucleotide sequence: TGTGCAAGTCGCCACGATCCCGGGGAGACCCAGTACTTC.

J is TRBJ2-1 and V is TRBV5-1; 8 positions match TRBD2. The J segment lost 2 bases and the V segment lost 4 bases, leaving 5 bases of the junction unmatched. Germline V gene lookup returns CDR1 SGHRS and CDR2 YFSETQ. The CDR3 loop spans 15 amino acids. The CDR3 loop is CASSTGLAAYNEQFF. CDR3 DNA sequence: TGCGCCAGCAGCACCGGACTAGCCGCCTACAATGAGCAGTTCTTC.

The chain has TRBV6-6 and TRBJ2-1, with 8 bases that match TRBD2. This CDR3 contains 16 residues. Trimming removed 4 bases from V and 7 bases from J; junction bases left unmatched: 12. CDR1 is MNHNY and CDR2 is SVGAGI in the germline V gene (reference sequence). The CDR3 coding sequence is TGTGCCAGCAGTTTGGGGGGGGGACTAGGCAGGAATGAGCAGTTCTTC. It yields the protein CASSLGGGLGRNEQFF.

This chain connects TRBV6-2 or TRBV6-3 to TRBJ2-7, with 8 bases fitting TRBD1. Germline lookup yields CDR1 MNHEY and CDR2 SVGEGT. V lost 6 bases, J lost 4 bases, and 11 bases stayed unmatched. The CDR3 loop spans 15 amino acids. Written as DNA, the CDR3 is TGTGCCAGCAGCTCTTTACAGGGGGGAAATTACGAGCAGTACTTC. Translated: CASSSLQGGNYEQYF.

The J gene is TRBJ2-5, the V gene TRBV27; 9 bases align to TRBD2. V lost 2 bases to trimming and J lost 5 bases; unmatched junction nucleotides: 6. The CDR3 consists of 15 residues. In germline, CDR1 is MNHEY, CDR2 SMNVEV (reference sequence). The CDR3 DNA reads TGTGCCAGCAGTTTACTGGCGGGGGGGCTCGAGACCCAGTACTTC. The encoded protein is CASSLLAGGLETQYF.

The chain links TRBV6-5 to TRBJ2-5, with 9 positions matching TRBD1. This CDR3 region has 15 residues. V was clipped by 6 bases and J by 5 bases; unmatched bases: 10. Germline V gives CDR1 MNHEY, CDR2 SVGAGI. The CDR3 loop reads CASRSTGGYWETQYF. Here the CDR3 DNA reads TGTGCCAGCAGAAGCACAGGGGGCTATTGGGAGACCCAGTACTTC.

This clone showed up just once. The rearrangement joins TRBV6-2 or TRBV6-3 to TRBJ1-2, with D possibly being TRBD1 (5 bases). CDR1 and CDR2 from the germline V gene are MNHEY and SVGEGT. V dropped 2 bases and J dropped 8 bases, with 9 bases sitting between them. The CDR3 covers 12 residues. The CDR3 protein is CASSYGGNGYTF. The CDR3 DNA follows: TGTGCCAGCAGTTACGGGGGGAACGGCTACACCTTC.

This chain uses TRBV5-6 with TRBJ2-1, with 9 bases identical to TRBD2. The germline V gene encodes CDR1 SGHDT and CDR2 YYEEEE. V trimming: 1 base; J trimming: 9 bases; junction bases outside the gene matches: 8. The CDR3 has 15 amino acids. This chain's CDR3 is CASSLRGGAFVEQFF. The CDR3 DNA is TGTGCCAGCAGCTTGCGCGGGGGGGCCTTTGTTGAGCAGTTCTTC.

This chain connects TRBV18 to TRBJ1-1; 8 nucleotides match TRBD1. This CDR3 has 12 amino acids. With 6 bases clipped from V and 6 bases from J, the junction kept 3 bases outside the gene matches. From germline, CDR1 is KGHSH and CDR2 LQKENI. The CDR3 DNA sequence: TGTGCCAGCTCGCAGGGGGCCCCTGAAGCTTTCTTT. Translated, it gives CASSQGAPEAFF.

The chain joins TRBV7-8 to TRBJ2-7, with D hard to call. Germline V lookup: CDR1 SGHVS, CDR2 FQNEAQ. The CDR3 consists of 13 residues. V was pared by 4 bases and J by 1 base, with 8 bases between. In nucleotides, the CDR3 is TGTGCCAGCAGCTCCCAGGATTCCTACGAGCAGTACTTC. Translation: CASSSQDSYEQYF.

V gene TRBV7-9 combines with J gene TRBJ1-2; a possible D gene is TRBD1 (6 bases). Germline values: CDR1 SEHNR, CDR2 FQNEAQ (reference sequence). V was shortened by 6 bases and J by 4 bases, with 18 bases between the two germline ends. The CDR3 loop spans 15 amino acids. CDR3 residues: CASSLQGSRAYGYTF. The CDR3 DNA sequence: TGTGCCAGCAGTCTTCAGGGGTCCAGGGCCTATGGCTACACCTTC.

The V and J genes are TRBV6-5 and TRBJ2-1; tentatively, D is TRBD1 (6 bases). The CDR3 extends over 13 amino acids. Germline values: CDR1 MNHEY, CDR2 SVGAGI. Trimming pared 2 bases from V and 9 bases from J, leaving 11 bases between. CDR3: CASSYANRVEQFF. The CDR3, as DNA: TGTGCCAGCAGTTACGCCAACAGGGTTGAGCAGTTCTTC.

The V call is TRBV24-1, the J call TRBJ1-5; possible D gene TRBD1, 5 bases. Per germline, CDR1 KGHDR and CDR2 SFDVKD. This CDR3 contains 13 residues. The V and J ends lost 4 bases and 9 bases respectively, with 12 bases between them. The CDR3 bases are TGTGCCACCAGTGAGGACATAAACTGGCCCCAGCATTTT. Its protein is CATSEDINWPQHF.